What follows describes a single TCR beta chain. Its specificity is not known. The CDR3 is 13 amino acids. Trimming took 6 bases from V and 7 from J, leaving 13 bases between them. CDR1 SGHTA and CDR2 FQGNSA come from the germline V gene. This specimen belongs to a study of shared clonotypes between healthy human individuals. Clones were read by immunoSEQ multiplex PCR, and TCRdb kept only the in-frame ones, dropping some. The data contain a few million clones, approximately 96% of them singletons. Study-level results: The authors sampled blood alone, and tissue repertoires likely differ.

This TCR derives from a man younger than 35 in good health. The chain recombines TRBV7-2 with TRBJ2-1; tentatively, D is TRBD1 (5 bases). Sequencing was carried out using naive CD4+ T cells sorted from blood. Subset reported: CD45RA+ positively selected. CDR3 sequence (DNA): TGTGCCAGCAGGCAATATACAGGAAATGAGCAGTTCTTC. It encodes CASRQYTGNEQFF.